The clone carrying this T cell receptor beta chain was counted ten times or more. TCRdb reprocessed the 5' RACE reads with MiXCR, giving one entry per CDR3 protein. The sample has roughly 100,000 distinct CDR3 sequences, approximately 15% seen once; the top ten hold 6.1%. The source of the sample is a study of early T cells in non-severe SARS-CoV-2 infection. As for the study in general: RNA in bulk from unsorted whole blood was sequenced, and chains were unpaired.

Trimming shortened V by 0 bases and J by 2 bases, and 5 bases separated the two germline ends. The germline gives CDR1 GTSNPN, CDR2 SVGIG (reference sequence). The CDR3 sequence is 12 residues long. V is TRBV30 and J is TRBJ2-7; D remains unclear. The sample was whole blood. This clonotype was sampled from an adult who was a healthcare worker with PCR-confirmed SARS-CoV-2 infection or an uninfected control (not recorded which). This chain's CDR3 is CAWSVGTYEQYF. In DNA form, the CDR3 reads TGTGCCTGGAGTGTAGGCACCTACGAGCAGTACTTC.